This TCR beta chain was recovered during a study of blood T cell repertoires in COVID-19. Study information: PBMCs, B-cell-depleted T cells, or T cells were the source of the cDNA or gDNA that made up the material.

Authors' processing steps: Reference gene primer amplification gave nucleated cell count estimates. Clones were read by immunoSEQ multiplex PCR, and TCRdb kept only the in-frame ones, dropping some. V, J and clone size are taken as reported in that table, and D and trimming were inferred from the DNA itself. The sample includes 300,000 to 450,000 clones, approximately 89% of them seen just once. Germline CDR1 reads GTSNPN; CDR2 reads SVGIG (reference sequence). The CDR3 covers 15 residues. V lost 2 bases, J lost 1 base, and 12 bases lay in between. This sequence was found in a woman aged 60-75 years with COVID-19, enrolled during active disease. This rearrangement joins TRBV30 to TRBJ1-5, with a weak D call TRBD1 (5 bases). The sequenced sample was peripheral blood. CDR3 sequence (DNA): TGTGCCTGGAGTCTGCGGGGGATCAGCAATCAGCCCCAGCATTTT. Translation gives CAWSLRGISNQPQHF. The entire variable domain, with the rest obtained from reference TRBV30 and TRBJ1-5, is as follows: SQTIHQWPATLVQPVGSPLSLECTVEGTSNPNLYWYRQAAGRGLQLLFYSVGIGQISSEVPQNLSASRPQDRQFILSSKKLLLSDSGFYLCAWSLRGISNQPQHFGDGTRLSIL.